This record looks at one T cell receptor (beta chain) sequence and its context. This record comes from a study of T cell changes during pregnancy in multiple sclerosis. Germline V lookup: CDR1 SGHRS, CDR2 YFSETQ. V trimming: 7 bases; J trimming: 0 bases; junction bases outside the gene matches: 4. This CDR3 has 15 amino acids. Sequencing was performed with immunoSEQ multiplex PCR; in TCRdb, only in-frame clones are kept and a portion is missing. This table has 70,000 to 80,000 clones, roughly 90% appearing once. The clonotype originates from a female donor in good health, enrolled as a control in a pregnancy study. The specimen was peripheral blood, collected after pregnancy. This chain links TRBV5-1 with TRBJ2-1, with 10 nucleotides matching TRBD2. In nucleotides, the CDR3 is TGCGCCAGCTCATCTAGCGGGAGCTCCTACAATGAGCAGTTCTTC. This sequence encodes CASSSSGSSYNEQFF.